This TCR beta chain derives from a study of blood T cell repertoires in COVID-19. This clone turned up a few times. This table comes from immunoSEQ multiplex PCR, and its TCRdb copy is limited to in-frame clones, with some not included. The profile covers some 260,000 clones, with 88% appearing a single time and just under 6.5% taken by the ten largest. Germline-derived CDR1 and CDR2 are MGHDK and SYGVNS. The CDR3 runs 16 residues. Unmatched junction bases numbered 10, after V lost 6 bases and J lost 0 bases. Recruited during active infection, patients (from Seattle) were subsequently followed longitudinally.

This sequence originates from a woman younger than 45 with COVID-19, enrolled during active disease. The sample comprised peripheral blood. V and J are TRBV25-1 and TRBJ1-1; 7 bases fit TRBD1. The DNA for the CDR3 is TGTGCCAGCAGAACCGGGACAGACCTCATGAACACTGAAGCTTTCTTT. Residues: CASRTGTDLMNTEAFF.